This T cell receptor (beta chain) was retrieved from a study of blood T cell repertoires in COVID-19. On the study more broadly: COVID-19 samples from acute and convalescent phases originated in the United States, Italy and Spain. Nucleic acid was either cDNA or gDNA, and it came from T cells, B-cell-depleted T cells, or PBMCs.

From germline, CDR1 is MNHEY and CDR2 SMNVEV (reference sequence). Trimming removed 3 bases from V and 4 bases from J, with 18 bases in between. The CDR3 sequence is 16 residues long. The authors' processing: Cell counts per sample came from amplifying reference gene primers. Sequenced by immunoSEQ multiplex PCR; TCRdb stores in-frame clones only, minus some. V, J and clone size are taken as reported in that table, and D and trimming were inferred from the DNA itself. The sample carries around 60,000 clones, around four fifths recorded once. The sample was peripheral blood. The chain has TRBV27 and TRBJ1-1; tentatively, D is TRBD1 (6 bases). The clonotype comes from a human donor in a cohort sampled during active COVID-19. This CDR3 reads CASSFKGGASLTEAFF. Here the CDR3 DNA reads TGTGCCAGCAGTTTTAAGGGGGGGGCTTCCCTCACTGAAGCTTTCTTT.